This T cell receptor (beta chain) came from a study of cytomegalovirus exposure and HLA in healthy donors. Overall study context: A previous analysis identified 95 million to 130 million unique TCR beta sequences derived from 180 million or so T cells.

This clone was detected a few times. Its target is not known. Between the trimmed V and J ends, which lost 6 bases and 0 bases, there was a span of 19 bases. The CDR3 sequence is 17 residues long. Per the germline V gene, CDR1 is WSHSY and CDR2 is SAAADI. Broader study findings: As immune exposure information, only CMV serostatus was available. Using the classifier, cytomegalovirus status was reportedly diagnosed with high specificity and sensitivity. By a later analysis, the bulk of CMV-associated TCR beta chains appeared HLA-restricted.

Vbeta (60) and Jbeta (13) primers were used in the PCR. Here immunoSEQ multiplex PCR was the method, and the copy in TCRdb shows in-frame clones only, minus some. This table has 150,000 or so clones, 70% appearing once. The source material was PBMCs. The V gene is TRBV10-2, the J gene TRBJ2-3; D is undetermined. This TCR was sampled from a young man in good health and CMV-seropositive. CDR3 DNA: TGCGCCAGCAGCCCGCTGCTTAAGACTCTTAGCACAGATACGCAGTATTTT. This codes for CASSPLLKTLSTDTQYF.